These T cell receptor beta chains were read from a single sample in a study of cytomegalovirus exposure and HLA in healthy donors. Libraries were prepared by immunoSEQ multiplex PCR; TCRdb keeps only in-frame clonotypes and omits some of them. This table has fewer than 250,000 clones, about 83% appearing once. The sample taken for sequencing was PBMCs. The receptors were sampled from a young man in good health and CMV-seronegative. CDR3s leave out the opening cysteine and the closing phenylalanine or tryptophan.

j_gene | v_gene | CDR3aa
TRBJ1-1 | TRBV4-1 | ASSQDSGGYLDTEAF
TRBJ1-4 | TRBV4-1 | ASSPGQAGNEKLF
TRBJ2-1 | TRBV29-1 | SVGRGLAVRNEQF
TRBJ2-2 | TRBV7-8 | ASSLIFRTSGALELF
TRBJ1-2 | TRBV28 | AAAGGARYYGYT
TRBJ1-4 | TRBV18 | ASSPGGSATNEKLF
TRBJ2-7 | TRBV27 | ASSFRLAGGPIFYEQY
TRBJ1-2 | TRBV7-8 | ASSLGEGGDGYT
TRBJ1-5 | TRBV28 | ASRQGGQPQH
TRBJ1-6 | TRBV10-1 | ASRAKDTAVKNSPLH
TRBJ2-5 | TRBV10-1 | ASSVGGPGETQY
TRBJ2-1 | TRBV28 | ASSRTGTVSYNEQF
TRBJ2-3 | TRBV4-3 | ASSPGTGVSTDTQY
TRBJ2-7 | TRBV5-4 | ASSSMLLAGVYEQY
TRBJ1-3 | TRBV5-1 | ASSLGGSGNTIY
TRBJ1-2 | TRBV6-1 | ASSPLGGGYGYT
TRBJ2-7 | TRBV10-3 | ASQGANYEQY
TRBJ1-6 | TRBV15 | ATSSPEGSSPLH
TRBJ2-7 | TRBV19 | ASSPEGSRGYEQY
TRBJ2-7 | TRBV28 | ASSLPSPGQVYEQY
TRBJ1-4 | TRBV7-8 | ASSPTGITNEKLF
TRBJ2-5 | TRBV2 | ASGGRPETQY
TRBJ2-7 | TRBV4-1 | ASSRGQAYEQY
TRBJ2-3 | TRBV30 | AWRDSVLGS
TRBJ1-5 | TRBV28 | AAGNSNQPQH
TRBJ1-4 | TRBV7-9 | ASSPDRQPNEKLF
TRBJ1-1 | TRBV14 | ASRQTARRGSAF
TRBJ2-3 | TRBV28 | ASSSLLAGDGDTQY
TRBJ1-1 | TRBV27 | ATSGTGGNTEAF
TRBJ2-5 | TRBV5-1 | ASSSLAGGLNQETQY
TRBJ2-7 | TRBV11-2 | ASSLVGTGLGYEQY
TRBJ2-2 | TRBV29-1 | SALSPGELF
TRBJ2-5 | TRBV19 | ASSIGTSVQETQY
TRBJ1-2 | TRBV6-1 | ASSLQGTGYT
TRBJ1-2 | TRBV19 | ASRHLDREGYGYT
TRBJ1-6 | TRBV5-1 | ASSGTGRENSPLH
TRBJ2-5 | TRBV30 | AWSWGGETQY
TRBJ2-1 | TRBV6-6 | ASSYRREQF
TRBJ1-1 | TRBV28 | ASRPGAAMNTEAF
TRBJ1-1 | TRBV27 | ASSLRGGTEAF
TRBJ1-6 | TRBV5-1 | ASSPRDQQGSHSPLH
TRBJ1-6 | TRBV28 | ASMRTFVSPLH
TRBJ2-7 | TRBV2 | ASSDTQDYIPYEQY
TRBJ1-1 | TRBV30 | AFGARTNTEAF
TRBJ2-7 | TRBV5-1 | ASKPGGQEIYEQY
TRBJ2-1 | TRBV6-5 | ASSYYEADEQF
TRBJ2-5 | TRBV28 | ASKTSSQETQY
TRBJ2-3 | TRBV30 | AWSGGDTQY
TRBJ2-2 | TRBV13 | ASSLLYTGELF
TRBJ2-1 | TRBV28 | ASSLTRGEQF
TRBJ2-1 | TRBV5-8 | ASSLRVEQF
TRBJ2-1 | TRBV27 | ASSSFRGITAYNEQF
TRBJ1-2 | TRBV6-1 | ASSADRGRVGYT
TRBJ1-5 | TRBV30 | AFTGQGGQPQH
TRBJ1-1 | TRBV6-5 | ASSSRGQGIEAF